Reported below is one T cell receptor beta chain. This specimen belongs to a study of blood T cell repertoires in COVID-19. Study overall: Donors in the United States, Italy and Spain gave samples during acute or convalescent COVID-19.

The method was immunoSEQ multiplex PCR; TCRdb's version includes in-frame clones alone and lacks a portion of them. This table holds over 150,000 clones, under 95% found once. The CDR3 contains 13 residues. In germline, CDR1 is MNHNY, CDR2 SVGAGI (reference sequence). V lost 0 bases, J lost 7 bases, and 6 bases lay in between. The J gene is TRBJ2-2, the V gene TRBV6-6; D might be TRBD1 (5 bases). Sequenced: peripheral blood. This TCR came from a man younger than 30 with COVID-19, enrolled during active disease. The CDR3 sequence is CASSYSGVGELFF. The CDR3, as DNA: TGTGCCAGCAGTTACTCAGGGGTCGGGGAGCTGTTTTTT.